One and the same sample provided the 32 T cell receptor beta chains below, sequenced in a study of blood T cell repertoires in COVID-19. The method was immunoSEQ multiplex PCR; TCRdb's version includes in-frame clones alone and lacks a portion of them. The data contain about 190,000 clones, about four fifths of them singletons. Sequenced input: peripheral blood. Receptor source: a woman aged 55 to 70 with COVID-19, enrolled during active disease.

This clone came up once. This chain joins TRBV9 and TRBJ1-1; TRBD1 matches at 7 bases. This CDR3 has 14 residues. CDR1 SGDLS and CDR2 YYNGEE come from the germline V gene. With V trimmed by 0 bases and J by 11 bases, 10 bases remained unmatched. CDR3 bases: TGTGCCAGCAGCGTAGTCCAGGGGGGCGCGGGGGCTTTCTTT. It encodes CASSVVQGGAGAFF.

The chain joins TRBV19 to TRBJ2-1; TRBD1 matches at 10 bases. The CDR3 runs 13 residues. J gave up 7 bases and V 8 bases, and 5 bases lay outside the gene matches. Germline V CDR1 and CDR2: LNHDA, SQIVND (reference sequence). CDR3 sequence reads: CASSDRGKNEQFF. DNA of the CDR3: TGTGCCAGTTCGGACAGGGGGAAGAATGAGCAGTTCTTC.

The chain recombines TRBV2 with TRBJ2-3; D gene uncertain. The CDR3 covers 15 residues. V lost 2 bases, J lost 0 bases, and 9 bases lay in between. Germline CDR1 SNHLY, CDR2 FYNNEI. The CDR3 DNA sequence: TGTGCCAGCAGTGAACTACTCCCTAGCACAGATACGCAGTATTTT. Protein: CASSELLPSTDTQYF.

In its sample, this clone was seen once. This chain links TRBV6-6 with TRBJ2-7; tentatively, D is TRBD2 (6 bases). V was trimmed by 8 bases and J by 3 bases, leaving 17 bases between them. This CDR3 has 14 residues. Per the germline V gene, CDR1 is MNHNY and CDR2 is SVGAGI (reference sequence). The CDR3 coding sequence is TGTGCCAGCGCCAACTGGCGGGGTAGCTACGAGCAGTACTTC. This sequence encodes CASANWRGSYEQYF.

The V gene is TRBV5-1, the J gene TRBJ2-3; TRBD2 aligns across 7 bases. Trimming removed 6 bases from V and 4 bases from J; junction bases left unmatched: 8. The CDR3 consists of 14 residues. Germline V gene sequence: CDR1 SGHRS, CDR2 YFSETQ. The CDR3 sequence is CASTSGGLADTQYF. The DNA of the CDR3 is TGCGCCAGCACCTCGGGGGGATTGGCAGATACGCAGTATTTT.

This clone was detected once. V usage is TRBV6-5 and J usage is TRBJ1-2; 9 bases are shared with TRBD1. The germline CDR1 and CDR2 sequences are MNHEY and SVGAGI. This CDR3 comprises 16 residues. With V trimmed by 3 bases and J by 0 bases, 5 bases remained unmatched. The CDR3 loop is CASSYTGTGSNYGYTF. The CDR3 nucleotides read TGTGCCAGCAGTTATACCGGGACAGGGTCTAACTATGGCTACACCTTC.

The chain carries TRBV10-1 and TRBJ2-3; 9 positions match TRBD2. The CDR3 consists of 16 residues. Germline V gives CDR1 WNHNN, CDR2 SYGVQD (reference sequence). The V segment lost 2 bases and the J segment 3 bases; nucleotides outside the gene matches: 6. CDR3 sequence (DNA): TGCGCCAGCAGTGAGCCGACTAGCGGAAAGACAGATACGCAGTATTTT. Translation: CASSEPTSGKTDTQYF.

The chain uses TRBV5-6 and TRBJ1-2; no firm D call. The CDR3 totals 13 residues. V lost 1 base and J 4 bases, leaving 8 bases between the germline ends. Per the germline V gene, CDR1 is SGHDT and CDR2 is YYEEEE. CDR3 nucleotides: TGTGCCAGCAGCTTGCCGGTAATCTATGGCTACACCTTC. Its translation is CASSLPVIYGYTF. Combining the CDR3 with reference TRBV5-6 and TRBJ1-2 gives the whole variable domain DAGVTQSPTHLIKTRGQQVTLRCSPKSGHDTVSWYQQALGQGPQFIFQYYEEEERQRGNFPDRFSGHQFPNYSSELNVNALLLGDSALYLCASSLPVIYGYTFGSGTRLTVV.

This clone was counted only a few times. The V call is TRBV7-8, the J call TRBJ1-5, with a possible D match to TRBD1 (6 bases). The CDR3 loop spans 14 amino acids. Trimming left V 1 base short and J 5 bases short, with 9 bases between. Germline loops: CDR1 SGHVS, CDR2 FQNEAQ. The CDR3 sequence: CASSLVQGHQPQHF. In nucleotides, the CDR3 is TGTGCCAGCAGCTTAGTACAGGGACATCAGCCCCAGCATTTT.

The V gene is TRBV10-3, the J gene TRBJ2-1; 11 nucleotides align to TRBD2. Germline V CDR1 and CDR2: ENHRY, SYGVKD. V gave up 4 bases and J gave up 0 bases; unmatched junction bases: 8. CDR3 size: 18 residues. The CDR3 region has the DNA TGTGCCATCAGTGGTAGTTCTAGCGGGAGGATCTCCTACAATGAGCAGTTCTTC. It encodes CAISGSSSGRISYNEQFF.

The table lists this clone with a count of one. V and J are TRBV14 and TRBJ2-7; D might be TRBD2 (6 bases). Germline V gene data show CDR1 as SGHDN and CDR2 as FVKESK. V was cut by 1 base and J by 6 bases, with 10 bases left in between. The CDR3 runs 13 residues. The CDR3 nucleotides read TGTGCCAGCAGCCAAGCTTGGGGAGGCGAGCAGTACTTC. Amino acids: CASSQAWGGEQYF.

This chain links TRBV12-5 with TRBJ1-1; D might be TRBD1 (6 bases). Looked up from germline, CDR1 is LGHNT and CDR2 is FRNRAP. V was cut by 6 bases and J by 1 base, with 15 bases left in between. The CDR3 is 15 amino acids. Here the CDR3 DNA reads TGTGCTAGTGGACCCCCACAGGGTGGGAACACTGAAGCTTTCTTT. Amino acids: CASGPPQGGNTEAFF.

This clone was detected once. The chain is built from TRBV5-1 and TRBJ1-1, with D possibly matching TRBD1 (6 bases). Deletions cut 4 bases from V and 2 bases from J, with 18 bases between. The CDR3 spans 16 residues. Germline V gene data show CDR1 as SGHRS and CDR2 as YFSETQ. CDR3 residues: CASSRIGGQPNTEAFF. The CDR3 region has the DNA TGCGCCAGCAGCCGGATTGGAGGACAGCCAAACACTGAAGCTTTCTTT.

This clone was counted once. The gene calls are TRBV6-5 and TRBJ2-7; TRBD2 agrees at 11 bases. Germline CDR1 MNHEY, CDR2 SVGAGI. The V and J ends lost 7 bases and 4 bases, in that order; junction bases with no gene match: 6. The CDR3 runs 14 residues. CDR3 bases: TGTGCCAGCAAACTAGCGGGGGACCTATACGAGCAGTACGTC. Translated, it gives CASKLAGDLYEQYV.

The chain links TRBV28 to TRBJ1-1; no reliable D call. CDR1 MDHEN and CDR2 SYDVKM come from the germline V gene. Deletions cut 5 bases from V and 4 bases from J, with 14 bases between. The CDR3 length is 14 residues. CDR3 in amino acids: CASSLDRGITEAFF. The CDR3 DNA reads TGTGCCAGCAGTCTAGATCGGGGAATCACTGAAGCTTTCTTT.

This CDR3 is CASSQVIDEKLFF. In DNA form, the CDR3 reads TGTGCCAGCAGCCAAGTAATAGATGAAAAACTGTTTTTT. This rearrangement joins TRBV3-1 (or the pseudogene TRBV3-2) to TRBJ1-4; no clear D. Trimming took off 1 base at V and 6 bases at J, with 6 bases between the two ends. The CDR3 is 13 residues long. Germline V gene data show CDR1 as LGHDT and CDR2 as YNNKEL (reference sequence).

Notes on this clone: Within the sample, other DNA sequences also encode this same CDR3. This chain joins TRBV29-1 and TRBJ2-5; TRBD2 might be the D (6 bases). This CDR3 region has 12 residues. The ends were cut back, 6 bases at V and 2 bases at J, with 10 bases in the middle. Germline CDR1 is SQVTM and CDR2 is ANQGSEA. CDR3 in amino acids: CSVVSGQETQYF. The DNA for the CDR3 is TGCAGCGTAGTTAGCGGACAAGAGACCCAGTACTTC.

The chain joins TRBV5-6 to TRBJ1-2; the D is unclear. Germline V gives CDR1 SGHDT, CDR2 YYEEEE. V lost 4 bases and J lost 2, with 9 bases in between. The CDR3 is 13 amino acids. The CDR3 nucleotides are TGTGCCAGCAGCCCGGGGTACAACTATGGCTACACCTTC. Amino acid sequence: CASSPGYNYGYTF. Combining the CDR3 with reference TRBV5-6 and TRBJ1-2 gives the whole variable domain DAGVTQSPTHLIKTRGQQVTLRCSPKSGHDTVSWYQQALGQGPQFIFQYYEEEERQRGNFPDRFSGHQFPNYSSELNVNALLLGDSALYLCASSPGYNYGYTFGSGTRLTVV.

CDR3 sequence reads: CASVRGSYNEQFF. The CDR3 DNA reads TGTGCCAGCGTCCGAGGGTCCTACAATGAGCAGTTCTTC. The J gene is TRBJ2-1, the V gene TRBV6-5; a possible D gene is TRBD2 (5 bases). Germline V gene sequence: CDR1 MNHEY, CDR2 SVGAGI. V was shortened by 8 bases and J by 1 base, with 9 bases between the two germline ends. The CDR3 loop spans 13 amino acids.

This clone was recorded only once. The CDR3 loop is CASSLDLAYQETQYF. CDR3 DNA: TGTGCCAGCAGCTTGGACCTAGCGTACCAAGAGACCCAGTACTTC. The chain joins TRBV5-4 to TRBJ2-5, with a tentative D call TRBD2 (6 bases). Germline V gene data show CDR1 as SGHNT and CDR2 as YYREEE (reference sequence). The CDR3 has 15 residues. Trimming left V 0 bases short and J 0 bases short, with 9 bases between.

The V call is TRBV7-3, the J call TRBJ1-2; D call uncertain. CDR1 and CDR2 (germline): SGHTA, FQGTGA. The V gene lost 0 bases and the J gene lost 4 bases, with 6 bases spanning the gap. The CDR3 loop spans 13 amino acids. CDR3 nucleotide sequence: TGTGCCAGCAGCTTAACCATCGGCTATGGCTACACCTTC. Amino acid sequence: CASSLTIGYGYTF.

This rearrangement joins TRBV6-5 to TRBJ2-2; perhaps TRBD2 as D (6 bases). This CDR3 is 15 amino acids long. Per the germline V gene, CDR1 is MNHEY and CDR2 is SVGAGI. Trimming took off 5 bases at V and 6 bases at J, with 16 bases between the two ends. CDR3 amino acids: CASSHELAVAGELFF. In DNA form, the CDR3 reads TGTGCCAGCAGTCATGAACTAGCCGTGGCCGGGGAGCTGTTTTTT.

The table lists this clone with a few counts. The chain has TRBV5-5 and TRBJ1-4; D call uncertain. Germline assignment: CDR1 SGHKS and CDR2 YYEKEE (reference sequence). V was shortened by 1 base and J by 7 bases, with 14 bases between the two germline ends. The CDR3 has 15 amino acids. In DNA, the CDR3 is TGTGCCAGCAGCTTGAGGTCCACTAGGCGTGAAAAACTGTTTTTT. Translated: CASSLRSTRREKLFF.

Here the CDR3 reads CASSFRSANTIYF. DNA for the CDR3: TGTGCCAGCAGCTTCCGAAGCGCGAACACCATATATTTT. The chain recombines TRBV5-5 with TRBJ1-3; D ambiguous. The V gene's germline CDR1 is SGHKS and CDR2 YYEKEE (reference sequence). The CDR3 loop spans 13 amino acids. V lost 2 bases and J lost 7, with 10 bases in between. Filled out from reference TRBV5-5 and TRBJ1-3, the complete variable domain reads DAGVTQSPTHLIKTRGQQVTLRCSPISGHKSVSWYQQVLGQGPQFIFQYYEKEERGRGNFPDRFSARQFPNYSSELNVNALLLGDSALYLCASSFRSANTIYFGEGSWLTVV.

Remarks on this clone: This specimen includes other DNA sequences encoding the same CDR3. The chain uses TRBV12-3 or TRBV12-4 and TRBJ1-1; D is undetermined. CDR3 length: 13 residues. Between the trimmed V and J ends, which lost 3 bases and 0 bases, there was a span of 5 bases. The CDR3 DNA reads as TGTGCCAGCAGTTTGCAGATGAACACTGAAGCTTTCTTT. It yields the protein CASSLQMNTEAFF.

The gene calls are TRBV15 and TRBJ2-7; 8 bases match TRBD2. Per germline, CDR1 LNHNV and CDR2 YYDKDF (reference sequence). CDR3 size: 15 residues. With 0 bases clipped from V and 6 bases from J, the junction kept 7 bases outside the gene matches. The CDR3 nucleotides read TGTGCCACCAGCAGAGATCAGGCGGGAGGTCCCGAGCAGTACTTC. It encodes CATSRDQAGGPEQYF.

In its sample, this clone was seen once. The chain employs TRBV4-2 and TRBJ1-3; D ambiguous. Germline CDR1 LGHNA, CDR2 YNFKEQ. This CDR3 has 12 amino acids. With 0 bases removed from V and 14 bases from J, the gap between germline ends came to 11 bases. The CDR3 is CASSQEWRALYF. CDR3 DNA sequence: TGTGCCAGCAGCCAAGAATGGAGGGCCCTATATTTT.

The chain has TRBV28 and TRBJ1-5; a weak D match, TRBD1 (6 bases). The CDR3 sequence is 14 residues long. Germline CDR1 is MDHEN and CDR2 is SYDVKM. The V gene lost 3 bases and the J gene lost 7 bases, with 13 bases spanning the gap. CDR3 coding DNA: TGTGCCAGCAGTTTCAACAGGGACCGGCAGCCCCAGCATTTT. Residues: CASSFNRDRQPQHF. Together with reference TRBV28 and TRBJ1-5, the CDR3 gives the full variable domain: DVKVTQSSRYLVKRTGEKVFLECVQDMDHENMFWYRQDPGLGLRLIYFSYDVKMKEKGDIPEGYSVSREKKERFSLILESASTNQTSMYLCASSFNRDRQPQHFGDGTRLSIL.

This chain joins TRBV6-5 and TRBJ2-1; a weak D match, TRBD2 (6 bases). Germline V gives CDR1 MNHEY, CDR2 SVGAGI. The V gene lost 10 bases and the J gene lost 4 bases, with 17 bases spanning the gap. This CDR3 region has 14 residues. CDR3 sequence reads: CATDKASVYNEQFF. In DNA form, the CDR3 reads TGTGCCACCGATAAAGCTAGCGTGTACAATGAGCAGTTCTTC.

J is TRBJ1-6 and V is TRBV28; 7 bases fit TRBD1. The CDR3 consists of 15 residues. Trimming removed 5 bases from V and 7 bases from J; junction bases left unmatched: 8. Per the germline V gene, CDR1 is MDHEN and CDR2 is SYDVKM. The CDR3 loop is CASSPPTGANSPLHF. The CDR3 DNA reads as TGTGCCAGCAGTCCCCCCACAGGGGCCAATTCACCCCTCCACTTT.

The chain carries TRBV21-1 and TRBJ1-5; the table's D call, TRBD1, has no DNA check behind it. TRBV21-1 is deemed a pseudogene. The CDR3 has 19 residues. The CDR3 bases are TGTGCCAGCAGCAAAAGACAGGGGGCCCGACCTGATAGCAATCAGCCCCAGCATTTT. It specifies CASSKRQGARPDSNQPQHF.

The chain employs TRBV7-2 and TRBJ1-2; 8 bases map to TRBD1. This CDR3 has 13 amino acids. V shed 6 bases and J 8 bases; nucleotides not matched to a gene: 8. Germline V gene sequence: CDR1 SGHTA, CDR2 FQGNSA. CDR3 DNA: TGTGCCAGCAGTTCGGACAGGGTGGTGGGCTACACCTTC. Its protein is CASSSDRVVGYTF.